This T cell receptor (beta chain) appears in the sequencing data of a study of T cells in Graves' hyperthyroidism and ophthalmopathy. Hyperthyroidism, newly diagnosed and lasting under 2 months, affected patients aged 18 to 65. Diagnosis relied on clinical symptoms, serum thyroxine and TRAb, thyroid ultrasound and orbital computed tomography. The V end lost 5 bases, the J end lost 7 bases, and 18 bases lay between the germline ends. The CDR3 is made up of 16 amino acids. Germline V gene sequence: CDR1 SGHTA, CDR2 FQGNSA. There were TCR beta CDR3 regions amplified from RNA transcripts. First-round RT-PCR of the TCR CDR3 relied on the HTBI primer set. MiXCR, applied by TCRdb to the multiplex PCR reads, yields one record per CDR3 protein. The sample contains about 400,000 distinct CDR3 sequences, around 14% of which appear only once. This clonotype was seen a few times.

This receptor was obtained from a woman aged 30 to 39 with Graves' hyperthyroidism. The chain joins TRBV7-2 to TRBJ1-6; no reliable D call. Material: blood. The CDR3 sequence: CASSPSLLVTNSPLHF. CDR3 bases: TGTGCCAGCAGCCCAAGCCTACTCGTTACCAATTCACCCCTCCACTTT. Full variable domain (remainder filled in from reference TRBV7-2 and TRBJ1-6): GAGVSQSPSNKVTEKGKDVELRCDPISGHTALYWYRQSLGQGLEFLIYFQGNSAPDKSGLPSDRFSAERTGGSVSTLTIQRTQQEDSAVYLCASSPSLLVTNSPLHFGNGTRLTVT.